This TCR beta chain is drawn from a study of CD8+ T cells in alopecia areata. Study-level points and caveats: Sequences from scalp samples also cover resident alphabeta T cells of normal skin.

Concerning this clone itself: The target antigen is unknown.

V trimming: 5 bases; J trimming: 8 bases; junction bases outside the gene matches: 12. The CDR3 covers 16 residues. CDR1 is SGHVS, CDR2 FNYEAQ, per germline. cDNA serving as the sequencing template came from extracted, reverse transcribed RNA. The method was immunoSEQ multiplex PCR; TCRdb's version includes in-frame clones alone and lacks a portion of them. The table records about 120,000 clones, about 60% of them present only once. The sample was CD4+ T cells sorted from blood. The origin of this receptor is a human donor in good health. The V and J genes are TRBV7-6 and TRBJ2-3; 11 bases map to TRBD2. CDR3 nucleotides: TGTGCCAGCAGCCAGGCTAGCGGGGGGAGCCGGGGTACGCAGTATTTT. It specifies CASSQASGGSRGTQYF.